This entry concerns a single T cell receptor beta chain. TCRdb itself ran the 5' RACE reads through MiXCR, one entry per CDR3 protein. The sample has approximately 610,000 distinct CDR3 sequences, less than 20% seen once. This record belongs to a study of T cells after yellow fever vaccination. With 2 bases removed from V and 2 bases from J, the gap between germline ends came to 9 bases. The CDR3 is 14 amino acids. Germline assignment: CDR1 MNHEY and CDR2 SVGAGI. This sequence originates from a man aged 18 to 30 who received the YFV17D yellow fever vaccine. The sequenced sample was PBMCs, obtained 5 days after the first yellow fever vaccination. The chain carries TRBV6-5 and TRBJ2-5; D unclear. CDR3: CASSYRAAQETQYF. In nucleotides, the CDR3 is TGTGCCAGCAGTTACCGGGCGGCACAAGAGACCCAGTACTTC.